This T cell receptor beta chain is drawn from a study of cytomegalovirus exposure and HLA in healthy donors. It was with 60 Vbeta and 13 Jbeta primers that the PCR ran. Assay: immunoSEQ multiplex PCR; the TCRdb copy retains only in-frame clones and omits some. The sample lists 110,000 to 150,000 clones, roughly four fifths occurring once. V was pared by 6 bases and J by 8 bases, with 11 bases of the junction left unmatched. Germline V lookup: CDR1 MNHEY, CDR2 SMNVEV (reference sequence). The CDR3 extends over 14 amino acids. To note about this clone: Antigen: not known.

Study outcomes and limitations: According to an earlier analysis, most TCR beta V segments yielded productive rearrangements about 90% or about 30% of the time. In a later analysis, about 17,000 TCR beta sequences were associated with HLA alleles at 0.05 false discovery rate. In vitro, three CMV-associated chains proved specific for CMV antigens.

The clonotype originates from a man aged 35 to 55 in good health and CMV-seropositive. The chain recombines TRBV27 with TRBJ1-2; 8 bases match TRBD1. Material for sequencing was PBMCs. The CDR3 protein is CASSGTGPYRGYTF. In DNA form, the CDR3 reads TGTGCCAGCAGCGGGACAGGCCCGTACCGGGGCTACACCTTC.